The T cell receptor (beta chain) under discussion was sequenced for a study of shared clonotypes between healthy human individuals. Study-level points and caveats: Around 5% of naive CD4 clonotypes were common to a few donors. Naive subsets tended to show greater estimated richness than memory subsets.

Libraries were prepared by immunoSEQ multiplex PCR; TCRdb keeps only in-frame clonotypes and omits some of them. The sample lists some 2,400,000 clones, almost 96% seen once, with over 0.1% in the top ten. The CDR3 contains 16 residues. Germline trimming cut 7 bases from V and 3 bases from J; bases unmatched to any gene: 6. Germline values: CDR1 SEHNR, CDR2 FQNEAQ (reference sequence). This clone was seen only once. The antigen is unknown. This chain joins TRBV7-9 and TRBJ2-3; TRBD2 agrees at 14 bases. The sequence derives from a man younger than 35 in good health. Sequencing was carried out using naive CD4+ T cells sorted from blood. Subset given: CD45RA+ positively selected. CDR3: CASTKGLAGGTDTQYF. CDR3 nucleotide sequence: TGTGCCAGCACCAAAGGACTAGCGGGGGGAACAGATACGCAGTATTTT. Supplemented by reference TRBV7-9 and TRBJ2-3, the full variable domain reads DTGVSQNPRHKITKRGQNVTFRCDPISEHNRLYWYRQTLGQGPEFLTYFQNEAQLEKSRLLSDRFSAERPKGSFSTLEIQRTEQGDSAMYLCASTKGLAGGTDTQYFGPGTRLTVL.